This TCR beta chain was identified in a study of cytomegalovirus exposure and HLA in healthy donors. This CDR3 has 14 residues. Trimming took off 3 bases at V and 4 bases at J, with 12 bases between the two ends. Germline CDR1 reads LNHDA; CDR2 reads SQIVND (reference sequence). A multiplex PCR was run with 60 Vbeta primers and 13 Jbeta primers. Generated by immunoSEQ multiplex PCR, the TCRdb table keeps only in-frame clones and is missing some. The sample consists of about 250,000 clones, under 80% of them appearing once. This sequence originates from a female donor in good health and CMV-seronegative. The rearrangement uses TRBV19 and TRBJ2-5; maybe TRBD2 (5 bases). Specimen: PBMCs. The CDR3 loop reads CASSIGVARETQYF. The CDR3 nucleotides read TGTGCCAGTAGTATTGGGGTAGCGCGAGAGACCCAGTACTTC.